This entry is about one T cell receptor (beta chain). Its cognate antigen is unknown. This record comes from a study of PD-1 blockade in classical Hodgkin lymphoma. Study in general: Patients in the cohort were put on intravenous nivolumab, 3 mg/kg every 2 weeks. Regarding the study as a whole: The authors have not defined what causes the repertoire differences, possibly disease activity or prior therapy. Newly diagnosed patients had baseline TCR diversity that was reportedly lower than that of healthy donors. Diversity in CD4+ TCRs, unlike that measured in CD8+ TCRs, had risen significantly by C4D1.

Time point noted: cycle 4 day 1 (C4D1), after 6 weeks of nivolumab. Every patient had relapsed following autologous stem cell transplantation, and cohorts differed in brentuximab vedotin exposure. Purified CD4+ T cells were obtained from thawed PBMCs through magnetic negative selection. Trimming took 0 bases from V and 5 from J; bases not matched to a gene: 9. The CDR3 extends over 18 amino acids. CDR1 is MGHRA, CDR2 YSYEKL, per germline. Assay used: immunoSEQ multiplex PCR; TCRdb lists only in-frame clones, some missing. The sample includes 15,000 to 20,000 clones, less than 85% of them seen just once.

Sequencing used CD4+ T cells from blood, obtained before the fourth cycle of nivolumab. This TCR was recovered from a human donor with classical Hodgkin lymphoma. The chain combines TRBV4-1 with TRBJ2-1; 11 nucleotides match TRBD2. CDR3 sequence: CASSQDMLGLAAHNEQFF. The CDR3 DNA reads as TGCGCCAGCAGCCAAGATATGTTGGGACTAGCGGCCCACAATGAGCAGTTCTTC.